This section outlines one T cell receptor beta chain sequence together with its context. Its antigen is as yet unknown. The PCR had 60 Vbeta and 13 Jbeta primers. Assay: immunoSEQ multiplex PCR; the TCRdb copy retains only in-frame clones and omits some. The table shows about 130,000 clones, with roughly 84% occurring only once. This record belongs to a study of cytomegalovirus exposure and HLA in healthy donors. The CDR3 contains 18 residues. Points from the study as a whole: As immune exposure information, only CMV serostatus was available. In a later analysis, at a false discovery rate of 0.05, approximately 18,000 TCR beta sequences were associated with HLA alleles.

This sequence was found in a man aged 45-65 years in good health and CMV-seronegative. The sequenced material came from PBMCs. The rearrangement joins TRBV21-1 to TRBJ1-5; the table's D call, TRBD1, has no DNA check behind it. TRBV21-1 is listed as a pseudogene. CDR3 sequence: CASSMQGQSITKMRPQHF. In DNA form, the CDR3 reads TGTGCCAGCAGCATGCAGGGACAGTCGATAACTAAAATGAGGCCCCAGCATTTT.